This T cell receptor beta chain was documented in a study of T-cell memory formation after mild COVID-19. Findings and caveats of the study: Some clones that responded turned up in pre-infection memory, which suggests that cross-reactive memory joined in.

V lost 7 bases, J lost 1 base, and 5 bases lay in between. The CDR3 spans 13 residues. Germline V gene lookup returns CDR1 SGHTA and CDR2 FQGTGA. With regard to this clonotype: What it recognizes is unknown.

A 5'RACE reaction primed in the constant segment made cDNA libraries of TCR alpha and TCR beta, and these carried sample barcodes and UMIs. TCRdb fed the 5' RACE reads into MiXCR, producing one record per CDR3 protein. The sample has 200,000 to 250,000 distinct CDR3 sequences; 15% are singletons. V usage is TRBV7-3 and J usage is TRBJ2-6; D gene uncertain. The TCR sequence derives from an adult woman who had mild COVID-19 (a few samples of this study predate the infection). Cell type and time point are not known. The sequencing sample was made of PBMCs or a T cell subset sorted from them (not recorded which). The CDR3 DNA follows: TGTGCCAGCACCTCATCTGGGGCCAACGTCCTGACTTTC. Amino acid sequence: CASTSSGANVLTF. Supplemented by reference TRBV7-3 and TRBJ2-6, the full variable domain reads GAGVSQTPSNKVTEKGKYVELRCDPISGHTALYWYRQSLGQGPEFLIYFQGTGAADDSGLPNDRFFAVRPEGSVSTLKIQRTERGDSAVYLCASTSSGANVLTFGAGSRLTVL.